The clone carrying this T cell receptor (beta chain) was found a few times. Its antigen remains unknown. The data derive from a study of cytomegalovirus exposure and HLA in healthy donors. Study outcomes and limitations: Clonal expansion, a later analysis showed, was greater in HLA-associated TCR beta chains than in equally common others.

Amplification used 60 Vbeta primers and 13 Jbeta primers. As originally analysed: There were about 86 million unique TCR beta chains by a later count, and approximately 10 million of them were shared. The repertoire was sequenced with immunoSEQ multiplex PCR; TCRdb's copy has only in-frame clones and lacks some. That table gives V, J and clone size, and the DNA gave D and trimming. The repertoire holds over 150,000 clones, with 68% as singletons. This sequence originates from a man aged 50 or older in good health and CMV-seronegative. Material: PBMCs.

Here the CDR3 reads CASSHPVRGRGGNEQFF. In DNA, the CDR3 is TGCGCCAGCAGCCACCCGGTTCGGGGGCGGGGGGGCAATGAGCAGTTCTTC. This chain joins TRBV4-1 and TRBJ2-1, with TRBD2 matching 9 bases. The CDR3 sequence is 17 residues long. Losses at the gene ends were 3 bases for V and 6 bases for J; bases not matched to a gene: 12. Germline loops: CDR1 MGHRA, CDR2 YSYEKL.